The 15 T cell receptor beta chains below all came from one sample that was sequenced in a study of blood T cell repertoires in COVID-19. Assay used: immunoSEQ multiplex PCR; TCRdb lists only in-frame clones, some missing. The sample has 210,000 or so clones; around 80% are singletons. Sequencing input: peripheral blood. These receptors originate from a man aged 50-59 years with active or convalescent COVID-19.

The rearrangement joins TRBV4-2 to TRBJ1-2, with 7 bases lining up with TRBD1. The trim removed 2 bases at V and 7 bases at J, leaving 13 bases unmatched. CDR3 length: 16 residues. Germline V gene data show CDR1 as LGHNA and CDR2 as YNFKEQ. The CDR3 DNA reads TGTGCCAGCAGCCAACGCCGGGACAGCCTAATACTTGGCTACACCTTC. This codes for CASSQRRDSLILGYTF.

This clone turned up a few times. V usage is TRBV6-5 and J usage is TRBJ1-1; 7 bases align to TRBD1. With 2 bases clipped from V and 3 bases from J, the junction kept 3 bases outside the gene matches. The CDR3 loop spans 14 amino acids. Germline assignment: CDR1 MNHEY and CDR2 SVGAGI. CDR3 coding DNA: TGTGCCAGCAGTTACGACAGGGCGGACACTGAAGCTTTCTTT. Protein: CASSYDRADTEAFF.

V gene TRBV28 combines with J gene TRBJ1-1; D possibly corresponds to TRBD1 (6 bases). Germline V gives CDR1 MDHEN, CDR2 SYDVKM. This CDR3 has 15 residues. V was trimmed by 3 bases and J by 0 bases, leaving 11 bases between them. The CDR3 protein is CASSLRGRMNTEAFF. The CDR3, as DNA: TGTGCCAGCAGTTTGCGGGGGCGCATGAACACTGAAGCTTTCTTT.

In regard to this clone: Other DNA sequences in the same sample also yield this CDR3. V usage is TRBV5-1 and J usage is TRBJ2-3, with 13 bases matching TRBD2. This CDR3 comprises 15 residues. Germline loops: CDR1 SGHRS, CDR2 YFSETQ. V dropped 0 bases and J dropped 5; count of bases not matched to a gene: 0. DNA for the CDR3: TGCGCCAGCAGCTTGGGACTAGCGGGGGGAGATACGCAGTATTTT. Its protein product is CASSLGLAGGDTQYF.

This clone was counted a single time. J is TRBJ1-2 and V is TRBV19; TRBD1 aligns across 9 bases. This CDR3 has 15 residues. With 3 bases clipped from V and 3 bases from J, the junction kept 5 bases outside the gene matches. CDR1 is LNHDA and CDR2 is SQIVND in the germline V gene (reference sequence). The CDR3 DNA follows: TGTGCCAGTAGTATCCCACAGGGGGCGGACTATGGCTACACCTTC. Encoded protein: CASSIPQGADYGYTF.

The chain employs TRBV25-1 and TRBJ1-2; TRBD1 is a possible D gene (5 bases). Trimming removed 6 bases from V and 8 bases from J, with 16 bases in between. CDR3 length equals 13 residues. Germline loops: CDR1 MGHDK, CDR2 SYGVNS. The CDR3 coding sequence is TGTGCCAGCAGCCGGGGGACGGGCAGCGGCTACACCTTC. Amino acids: CASSRGTGSGYTF.

J is TRBJ1-2 and V is TRBV7-3, with D perhaps matching TRBD1 (5 bases). Germline loops: CDR1 SGHTA, CDR2 FQGTGA. This CDR3 is 15 amino acids long. Trimming shortened V by 0 bases and J by 8 bases, and 16 bases separated the two germline ends. DNA for the CDR3: TGTGCCAGCAGCTTAACGGTGGGGGGACGAAACGGCTACACCTTC. Translated: CASSLTVGGRNGYTF. The full variable domain, completed using reference TRBV7-3 and TRBJ1-2, is GAGVSQTPSNKVTEKGKYVELRCDPISGHTALYWYRQSLGQGPEFLIYFQGTGAADDSGLPNDRFFAVRPEGSVSTLKIQRTERGDSAVYLCASSLTVGGRNGYTFGSGTRLTVV.

The chain joins TRBV10-3 to TRBJ2-3; D perhaps matches TRBD1 (5 bases). The V and J ends lost 4 bases and 3 bases respectively, with 11 bases between them. The CDR3 runs 14 residues. Germline assignment: CDR1 ENHRY and CDR2 SYGVKD. The CDR3 sequence: CAISGSTETDTQYF. The CDR3 bases are TGTGCCATCAGTGGCTCGACAGAGACAGATACGCAGTATTTT.

The chain combines TRBV27 with TRBJ1-2, with D tentatively TRBD1 (6 bases). The CDR3 is 13 amino acids. V lost 3 bases and J 6 bases, leaving 11 bases between the germline ends. Germline loops: CDR1 MNHEY, CDR2 SMNVEV (reference sequence). CDR3 sequence reads: CASSLDSFHGYTF. The CDR3 DNA is TGTGCCAGCAGTTTGGACAGCTTCCATGGCTACACCTTC.

The chain joins TRBV19 to TRBJ2-2, with a weak D call TRBD1 (6 bases). The CDR3 runs to 13 residues. From germline, CDR1 is LNHDA and CDR2 SQIVND (reference sequence). V lost 7 bases, J lost 4 bases, and 10 bases lay in between. As DNA, the CDR3 is TGTGCCAGTACCTGGGGGCTCACCGGGGAGCTGTTTTTT. It encodes CASTWGLTGELFF.

The V and J genes are TRBV20-1 and TRBJ2-7, with D uncertain. The V end lost 2 bases, the J end lost 2 bases, and 4 bases lay between the germline ends. Germline values: CDR1 DFQATT, CDR2 SNEGSKA (reference sequence). This CDR3 spans 11 amino acids. In nucleotides, the CDR3 is TGCAGTGCTAGACAGACCTACGAGCAGTACTTC. It yields the protein CSARQTYEQYF.

This chain joins TRBV7-3 and TRBJ2-3; 7 nucleotides line up with TRBD1. The ends lost 5 bases at V and 6 bases at J; junction bases unmatched: 5. The CDR3 runs 13 residues. In germline, CDR1 is SGHTA, CDR2 FQGTGA. The CDR3, as DNA: TGTGCCAGCAGCCTCCGAGGGGGCGATACGCAGTATTTT. It is translated as CASSLRGGDTQYF.

V usage is TRBV20-1 and J usage is TRBJ1-1, with 8 bases identical to TRBD1. CDR3 length equals 11 residues. V trimming: 6 bases; J trimming: 11 bases; junction bases outside the gene matches: 8. The V gene's germline CDR1 is DFQATT and CDR2 SNEGSKA (reference sequence). CDR3 sequence reads: CSASTGVGAFF. The DNA of the CDR3 is TGCAGTGCATCGACAGGGGTCGGCGCTTTCTTT.

This clone was seen ten or more times. This sequence joins TRBV5-1 and TRBJ2-7; 9 bases are a match to TRBD2. Germline trimming cut 2 bases from V and 6 bases from J; bases unmatched to any gene: 6. This CDR3 has 14 amino acids. CDR1 and CDR2 (germline): SGHRS, YFSETQ. This CDR3 is CASSLGAGGLEQYF. The DNA for the CDR3 is TGCGCCAGCAGCTTAGGGGCGGGAGGGCTCGAGCAGTACTTC.

The chain is built from TRBV4-3 and TRBJ1-2; D gene uncertain. The V and J ends lost 1 base and 2 bases respectively, with 23 bases between them. Germline CDR1 reads LGHNA; CDR2 reads YSLEER. CDR3 size: 19 residues. CDR3 DNA sequence: TGCGCCAGCAGCCAAGCAACCACGGCCCTGGCGGGCGCGAACTATGGCTACACCTTC. Its protein is CASSQATTALAGANYGYTF.